These 2 T cell receptor beta chains were all obtained from the same sample, sequenced in a study of siplizumab effects on memory and regulatory T cells. The assay was immunoSEQ multiplex PCR, and TCRdb's table has in-frame clones only and misses some. The table has roughly 100,000 clones, about 94% seen once. The source material was CD4+ T cells sorted from blood. These receptors were obtained from a human donor in good health.

A few counts support this clone. V is TRBV6-1 and J is TRBJ1-5; 7 nucleotides align to TRBD1. This CDR3 has 15 residues. J lost 3 bases, V lost 6 bases, and 8 bases had no gene match. In germline, CDR1 is MNHNS, CDR2 SASEGT. The CDR3 here is CASRAGQQNNQPQHF. Written as DNA, the CDR3 is TGTGCCAGCAGGGCGGGACAGCAGAACAATCAGCCCCAGCATTTT.

This chain links TRBV21-1 with TRBJ2-4; the table's D call TRBD1 went unverified against the DNA. TRBV21-1 is assigned pseudogene status. The CDR3 loop spans 18 amino acids. CDR3 protein: CASSTLSGTELAKNIQYF. The CDR3 DNA reads TGTGCCAGCAGCACCCTATCCGGGACAGAGCTAGCCAAAAACATTCAGTACTTC.